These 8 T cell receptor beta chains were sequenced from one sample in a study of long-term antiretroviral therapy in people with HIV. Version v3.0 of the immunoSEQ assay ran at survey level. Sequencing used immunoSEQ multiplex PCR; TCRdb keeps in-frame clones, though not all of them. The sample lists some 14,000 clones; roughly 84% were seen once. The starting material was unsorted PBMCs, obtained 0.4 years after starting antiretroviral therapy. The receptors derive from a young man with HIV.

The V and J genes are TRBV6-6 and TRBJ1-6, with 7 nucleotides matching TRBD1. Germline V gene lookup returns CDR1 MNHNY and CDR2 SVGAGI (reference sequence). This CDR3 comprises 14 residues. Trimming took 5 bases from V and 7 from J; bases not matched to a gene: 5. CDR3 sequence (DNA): TGTGCCAGCAGTCCGACAGGGATCAATTCACCCCTCCACTTT. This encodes CASSPTGINSPLHF.

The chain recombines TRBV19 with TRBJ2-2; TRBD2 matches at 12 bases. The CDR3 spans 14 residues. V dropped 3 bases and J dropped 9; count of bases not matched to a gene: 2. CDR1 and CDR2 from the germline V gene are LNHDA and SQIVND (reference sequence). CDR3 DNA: TGTGCCAGTAGTATGACTAGCGGGAGCCGGGAGCTGTTTTTT. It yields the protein CASSMTSGSRELFF.

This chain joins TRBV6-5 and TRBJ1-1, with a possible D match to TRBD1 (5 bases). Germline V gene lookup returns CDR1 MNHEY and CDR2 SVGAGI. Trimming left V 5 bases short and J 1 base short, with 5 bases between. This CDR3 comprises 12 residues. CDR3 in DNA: TGTGCCAGCAGTACAGGGAACACTGAAGCTTTCTTT. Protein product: CASSTGNTEAFF.

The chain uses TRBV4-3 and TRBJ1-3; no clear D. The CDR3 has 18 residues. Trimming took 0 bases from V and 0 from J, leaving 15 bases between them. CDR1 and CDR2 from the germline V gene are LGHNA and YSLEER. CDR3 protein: CASSQDLGWGSSGNTIYF. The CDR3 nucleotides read TGCGCCAGCAGCCAAGACTTAGGGTGGGGAAGCTCTGGAAACACCATATATTTT.

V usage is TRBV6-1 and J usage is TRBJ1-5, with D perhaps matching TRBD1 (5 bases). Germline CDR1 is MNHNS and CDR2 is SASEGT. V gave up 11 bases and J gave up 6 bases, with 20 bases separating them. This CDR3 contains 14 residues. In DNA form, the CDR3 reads TGTGCCCTGGGGCAGGAAAGATGGAGTCAGCCCCAGCATTTT. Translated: CALGQERWSQPQHF.

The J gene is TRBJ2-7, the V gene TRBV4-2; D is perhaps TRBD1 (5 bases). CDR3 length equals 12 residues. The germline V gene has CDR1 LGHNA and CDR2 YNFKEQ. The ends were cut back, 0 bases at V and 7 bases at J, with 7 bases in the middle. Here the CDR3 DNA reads TGTGCCAGCAGCCAAGAGGGGCCTGAGCAGTACTTC. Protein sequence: CASSQEGPEQYF.

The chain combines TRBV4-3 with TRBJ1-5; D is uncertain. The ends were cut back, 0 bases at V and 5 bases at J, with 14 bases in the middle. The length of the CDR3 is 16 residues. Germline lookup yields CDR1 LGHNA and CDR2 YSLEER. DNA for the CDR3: TGCGCCAGCAGCCAAGAGCTTGGGTACTATCATCAGCCCCAGCATTTT. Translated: CASSQELGYYHQPQHF.

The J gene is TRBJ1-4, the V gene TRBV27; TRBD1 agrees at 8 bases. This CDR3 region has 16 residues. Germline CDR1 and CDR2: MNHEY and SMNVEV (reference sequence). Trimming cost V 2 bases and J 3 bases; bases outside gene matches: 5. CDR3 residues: CASSLDRGMANEKLFF. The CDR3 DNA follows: TGTGCCAGCAGTTTAGACAGGGGAATGGCTAATGAAAAACTGTTTTTT.